Each of the 3 T cell receptor beta chains below was sequenced from the same sample in a study of CD8 T cells in ankylosing spondylitis. TCRdb passed the 5' RACE reads through MiXCR, listing each CDR3 protein once. Of around 250,000 distinct CDR3 sequences listed, approximately 11% are singletons. The sample comprised blood, either unsorted or a sorted T cell fraction (not recorded which). These receptors were taken from a male donor with ankylosing spondylitis or in good health (not recorded which).

This CDR3 is CSVEGGTELTAFF. Here the CDR3 DNA reads TGCAGCGTTGAAGGGGGGACGGAACTAACAGCTTTCTTT. The genes are TRBV29-1 and TRBJ1-1; tentative D call: TRBD1 (5 bases). The CDR3 loop spans 13 amino acids. Germline CDR1 and CDR2: SQVTM and ANQGSEA. With 1 base removed from V and 10 bases from J, the gap between germline ends came to 16 bases.

V and J are TRBV29-1 and TRBJ2-7, with TRBD1 identical over 9 bases. CDR1 is SQVTM and CDR2 is ANQGSEA in the germline V gene. With V trimmed by 6 bases and J by 5 bases, 2 bases remained unmatched. The CDR3 is made up of 11 amino acids. The CDR3 DNA reads as TGCAGCGTGGGACAGGGTGACGAGCAGTACTTC. This codes for CSVGQGDEQYF.

This clonotype was recorded a few times. The chain has TRBV3-1 and TRBJ2-1; 7 bases line up with TRBD2. The trim removed 11 bases at V and 8 bases at J, leaving 33 bases unmatched. The CDR3 consists of 20 residues. Per the germline V gene, CDR1 is LGHDT and CDR2 is YNNKEL (reference sequence). In DNA form, the CDR3 reads TGTGCCTCCACCCAAGGCACTAGCGTGACATTGTTATCGTATAGATATGAGCAGTTCTTC. Encoded protein: CASTQGTSVTLLSYRYEQFF.